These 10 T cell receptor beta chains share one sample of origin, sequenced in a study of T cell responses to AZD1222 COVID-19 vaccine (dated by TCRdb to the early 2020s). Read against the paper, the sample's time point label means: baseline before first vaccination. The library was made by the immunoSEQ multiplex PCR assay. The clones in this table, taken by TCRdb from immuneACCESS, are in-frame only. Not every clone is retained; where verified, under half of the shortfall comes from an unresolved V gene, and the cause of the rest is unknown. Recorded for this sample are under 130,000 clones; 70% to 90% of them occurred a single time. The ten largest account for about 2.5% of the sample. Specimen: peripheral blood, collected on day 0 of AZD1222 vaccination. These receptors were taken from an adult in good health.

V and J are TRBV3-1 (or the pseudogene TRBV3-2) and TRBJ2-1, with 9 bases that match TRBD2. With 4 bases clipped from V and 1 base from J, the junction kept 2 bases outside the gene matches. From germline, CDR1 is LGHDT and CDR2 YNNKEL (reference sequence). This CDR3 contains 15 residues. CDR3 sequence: CASSRTSESYNEQFF. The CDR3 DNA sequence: TGTGCCAGCAGCCGGACTAGCGAGTCCTACAATGAGCAGTTCTTC.

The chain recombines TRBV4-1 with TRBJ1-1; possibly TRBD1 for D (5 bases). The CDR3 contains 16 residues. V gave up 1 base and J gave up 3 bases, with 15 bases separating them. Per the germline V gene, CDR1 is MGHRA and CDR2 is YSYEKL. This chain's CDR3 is CASSQGGGRGYTEAFF. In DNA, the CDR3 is TGCGCCAGCAGCCAAGGGGGAGGCCGGGGGTACACTGAAGCTTTCTTT.

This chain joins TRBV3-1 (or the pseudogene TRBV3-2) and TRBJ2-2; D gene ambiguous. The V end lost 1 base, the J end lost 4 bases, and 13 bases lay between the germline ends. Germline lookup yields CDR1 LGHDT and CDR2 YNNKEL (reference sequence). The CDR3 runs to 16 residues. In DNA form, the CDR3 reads TGTGCCAGCAGCCAAGGACGGGCCCCCCGCACCGGGGAGCTGTTTTTT. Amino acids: CASSQGRAPRTGELFF.

For the CDR3, the DNA is TGTGCCAGCAGCGCCAGACTAGCGGTTTACTACGAGCAGTACTTC. It translates to CASSARLAVYYEQYF. The chain has TRBV3-1 (or the pseudogene TRBV3-2) and TRBJ2-7; 9 bases map to TRBD2. The CDR3 runs to 15 residues. Germline V gene data show CDR1 as LGHDT and CDR2 as YNNKEL (reference sequence). The J segment lost 3 bases and the V segment lost 5 bases, leaving 8 bases of the junction unmatched.

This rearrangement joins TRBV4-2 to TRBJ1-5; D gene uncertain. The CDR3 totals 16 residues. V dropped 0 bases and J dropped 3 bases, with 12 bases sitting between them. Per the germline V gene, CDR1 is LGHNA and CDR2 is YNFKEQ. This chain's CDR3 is CASSQEKGRVNQPQHF. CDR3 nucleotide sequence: TGTGCCAGCAGCCAAGAGAAAGGGAGGGTCAATCAGCCCCAGCATTTT.

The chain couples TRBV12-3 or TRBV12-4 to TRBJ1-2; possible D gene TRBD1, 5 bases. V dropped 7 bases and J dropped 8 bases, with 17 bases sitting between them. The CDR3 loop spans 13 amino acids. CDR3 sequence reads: CASKLPGEEGYTF. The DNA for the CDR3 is TGTGCCAGCAAACTTCCGGGGGAAGAGGGCTACACCTTC.

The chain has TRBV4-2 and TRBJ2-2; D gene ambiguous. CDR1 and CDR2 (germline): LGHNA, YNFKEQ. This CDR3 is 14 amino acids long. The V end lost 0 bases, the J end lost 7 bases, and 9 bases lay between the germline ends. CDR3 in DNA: TGTGCCAGCAGCCAAGAAGTCGGGCTCGGGGAGCTGTTTTTT. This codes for CASSQEVGLGELFF.

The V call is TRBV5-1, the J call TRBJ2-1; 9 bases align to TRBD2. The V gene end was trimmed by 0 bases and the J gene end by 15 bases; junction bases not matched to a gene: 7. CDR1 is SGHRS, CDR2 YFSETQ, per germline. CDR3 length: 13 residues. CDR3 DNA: TGCGCCAGCAGCTTGGCCATAGCGGGAGCGAGGTTCTTC. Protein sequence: CASSLAIAGARFF. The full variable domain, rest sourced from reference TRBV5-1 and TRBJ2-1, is KAGVTQTPRYLIKTRGQQVTLSCSPISGHRSVSWYQQTPGQGLQFLFEYFSETQRNKGNFPGRFSGRQFSNSRSEMNVSTLELGDSALYLCASSLAIAGARFFGPGTRLTVL.

CDR3 DNA: TGTGCCAGCAGTCCCTACCGGGGGGTAGCTTCGGATACGCAGTATTTT. As protein: CASSPYRGVASDTQYF. The rearrangement joins TRBV27 to TRBJ2-3, with TRBD2 identical over 7 bases. Germline trimming cut 5 bases from V and 6 bases from J; bases unmatched to any gene: 14. Germline CDR1 and CDR2: MNHEY and SMNVEV (reference sequence). The CDR3 totals 16 residues.

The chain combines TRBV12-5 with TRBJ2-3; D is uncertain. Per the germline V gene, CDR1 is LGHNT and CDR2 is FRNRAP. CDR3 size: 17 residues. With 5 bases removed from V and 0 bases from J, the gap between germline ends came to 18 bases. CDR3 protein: CASGTTLSSASTDTQYF. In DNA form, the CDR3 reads TGTGCTAGTGGTACCACCCTCTCCTCCGCTAGCACAGATACGCAGTATTTT.